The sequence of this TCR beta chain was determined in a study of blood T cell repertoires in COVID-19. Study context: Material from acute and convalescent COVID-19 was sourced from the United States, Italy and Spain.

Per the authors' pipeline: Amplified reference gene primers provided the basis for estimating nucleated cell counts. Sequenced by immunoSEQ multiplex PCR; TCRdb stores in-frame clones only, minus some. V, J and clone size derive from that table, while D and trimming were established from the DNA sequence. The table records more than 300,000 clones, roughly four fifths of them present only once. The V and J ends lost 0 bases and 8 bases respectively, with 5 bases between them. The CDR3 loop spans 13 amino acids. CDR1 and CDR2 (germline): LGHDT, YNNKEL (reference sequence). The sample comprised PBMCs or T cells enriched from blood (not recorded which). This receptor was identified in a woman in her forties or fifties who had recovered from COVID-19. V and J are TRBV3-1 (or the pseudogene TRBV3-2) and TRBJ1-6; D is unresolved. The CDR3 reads CASSQDPDSPLHF. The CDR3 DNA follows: TGTGCCAGCAGCCAAGACCCAGATTCACCCCTCCACTTT.